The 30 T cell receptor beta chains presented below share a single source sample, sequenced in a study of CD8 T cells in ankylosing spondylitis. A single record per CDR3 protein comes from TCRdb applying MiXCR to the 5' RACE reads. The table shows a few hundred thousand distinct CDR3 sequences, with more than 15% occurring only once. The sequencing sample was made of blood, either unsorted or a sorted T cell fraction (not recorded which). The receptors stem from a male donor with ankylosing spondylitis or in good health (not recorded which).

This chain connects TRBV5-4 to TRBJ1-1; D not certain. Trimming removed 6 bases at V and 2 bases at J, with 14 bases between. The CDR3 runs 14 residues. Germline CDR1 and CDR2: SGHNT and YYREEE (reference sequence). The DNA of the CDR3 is TGTGCCAGCACCCCAGCGGAGGCAAACACTGAAGCTTTCTTT. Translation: CASTPAEANTEAFF.

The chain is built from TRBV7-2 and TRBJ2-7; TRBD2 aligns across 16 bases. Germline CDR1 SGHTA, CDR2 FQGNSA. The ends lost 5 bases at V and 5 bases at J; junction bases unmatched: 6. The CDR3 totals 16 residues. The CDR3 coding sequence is TGTGCCAGCAGCCCGGGACTAGCGGGAGGGTTCGACGAGCAGTACTTC. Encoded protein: CASSPGLAGGFDEQYF.

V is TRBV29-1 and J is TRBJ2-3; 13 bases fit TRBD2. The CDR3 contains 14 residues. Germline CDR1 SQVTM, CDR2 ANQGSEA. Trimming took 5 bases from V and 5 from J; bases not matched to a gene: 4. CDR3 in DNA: TGCAGCGTTCAAACTAGCGGGAGGGAAGATACGCAGTATTTT. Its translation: CSVQTSGREDTQYF.

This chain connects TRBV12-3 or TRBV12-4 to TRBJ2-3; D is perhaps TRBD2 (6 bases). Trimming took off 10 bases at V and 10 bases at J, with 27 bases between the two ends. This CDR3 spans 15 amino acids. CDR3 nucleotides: TGTGCCACAAGACCCTGGGACCACCAAGGACTACCGCAGTATTTT. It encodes CATRPWDHQGLPQYF.

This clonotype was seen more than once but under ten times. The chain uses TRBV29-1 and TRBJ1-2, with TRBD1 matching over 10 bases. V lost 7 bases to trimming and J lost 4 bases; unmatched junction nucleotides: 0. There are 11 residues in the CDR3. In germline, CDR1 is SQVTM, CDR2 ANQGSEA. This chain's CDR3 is CSGTGGYGYTF. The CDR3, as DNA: TGCAGCGGGACAGGGGGCTATGGCTACACCTTC.

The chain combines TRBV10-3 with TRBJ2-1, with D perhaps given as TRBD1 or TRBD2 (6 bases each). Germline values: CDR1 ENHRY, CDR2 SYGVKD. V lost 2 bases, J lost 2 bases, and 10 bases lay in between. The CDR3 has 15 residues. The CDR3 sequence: CAISERGEPYNEQFF. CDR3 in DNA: TGTGCCATCAGTGAGAGGGGGGAACCCTACAATGAGCAGTTCTTC.

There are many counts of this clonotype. CDR3 nucleotide sequence: TGTGCCAGCAGTCCTCTTAGCACAGATACGCAGTATTTT. Translated: CASSPLSTDTQYF. The V call is TRBV27, the J call TRBJ2-3; D remains ambiguous. This CDR3 spans 13 amino acids. V gave up 5 bases and J gave up 0 bases, with 6 bases separating them. CDR1 and CDR2 from the germline V gene are MNHEY and SMNVEV (reference sequence).

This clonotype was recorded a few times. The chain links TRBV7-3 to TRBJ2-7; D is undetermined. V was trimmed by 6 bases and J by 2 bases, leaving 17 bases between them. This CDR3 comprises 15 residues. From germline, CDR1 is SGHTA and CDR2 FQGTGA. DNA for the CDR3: TGTGCCAGCAGGCCAAATAGGGCCCACGCCTACGAGCAGTACTTC. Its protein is CASRPNRAHAYEQYF.

This CDR3 is CASSTVRGRYEQYF. CDR3 DNA sequence: TGTGCCAGCAGTACAGTACGGGGGCGCTACGAGCAGTACTTC. The gene calls are TRBV14 and TRBJ2-7; D may correspond to TRBD1 or TRBD2 (6 bases each). This CDR3 is built from 14 residues. V shed 6 bases and J shed 3 bases, with 15 bases lying between them. Looked up from germline, CDR1 is SGHDN and CDR2 is FVKESK.

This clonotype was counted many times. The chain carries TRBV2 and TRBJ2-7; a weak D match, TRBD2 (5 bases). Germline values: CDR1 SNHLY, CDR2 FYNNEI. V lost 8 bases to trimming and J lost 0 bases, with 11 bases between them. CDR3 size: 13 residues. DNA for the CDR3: TGTGCCAGCCGACTGGGGAGCTCCTACGAGCAGTACTTC. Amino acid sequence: CASRLGSSYEQYF.

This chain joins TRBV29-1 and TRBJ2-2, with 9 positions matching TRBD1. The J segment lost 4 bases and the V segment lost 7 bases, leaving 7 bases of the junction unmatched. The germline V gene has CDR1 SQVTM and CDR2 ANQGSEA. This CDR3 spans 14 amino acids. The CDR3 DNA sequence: TGCAGCGGTGGGGGGACAGGGATCACCGGGGAGCTGTTTTTT. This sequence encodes CSGGGTGITGELFF.

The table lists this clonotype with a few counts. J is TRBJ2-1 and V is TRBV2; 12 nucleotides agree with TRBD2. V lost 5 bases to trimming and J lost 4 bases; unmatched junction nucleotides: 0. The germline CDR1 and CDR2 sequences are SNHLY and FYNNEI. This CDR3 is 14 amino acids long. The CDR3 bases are TGTGCCAGCAGTACTAGCGGGAGGTACAATGAGCAGTTCTTC. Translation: CASSTSGRYNEQFF. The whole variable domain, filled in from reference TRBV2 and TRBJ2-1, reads EPEVTQTPSHQVTQMGQEVILRCVPISNHLYFYWYRQILGQKVEFLVSFYNNEISEKSEIFDDQFSVERPDGSNFTLKIRSTKLEDSAMYFCASSTSGRYNEQFFGPGTRLTVL.

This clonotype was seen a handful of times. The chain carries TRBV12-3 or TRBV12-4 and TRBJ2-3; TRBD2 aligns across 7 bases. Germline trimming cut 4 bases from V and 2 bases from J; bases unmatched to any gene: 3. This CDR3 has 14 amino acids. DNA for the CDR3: TGTGCCAGCAGTTCCGGACTAGTCACAGATACGCAGTATTTT. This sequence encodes CASSSGLVTDTQYF.

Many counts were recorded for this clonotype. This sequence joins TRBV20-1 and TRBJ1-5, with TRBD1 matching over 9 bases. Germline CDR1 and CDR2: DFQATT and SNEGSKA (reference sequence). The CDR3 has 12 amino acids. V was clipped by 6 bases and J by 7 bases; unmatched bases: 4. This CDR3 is CSASDRGQPQHF. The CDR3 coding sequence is TGCAGTGCGTCGGACAGGGGCCAGCCCCAGCATTTT.

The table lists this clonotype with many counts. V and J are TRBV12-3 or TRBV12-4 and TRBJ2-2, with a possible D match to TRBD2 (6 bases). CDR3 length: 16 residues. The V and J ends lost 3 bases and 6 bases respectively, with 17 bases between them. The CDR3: CASSFIFGGEAGELFF. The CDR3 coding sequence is TGTGCCAGCAGTTTCATCTTCGGGGGAGAGGCCGGGGAGCTGTTTTTT.

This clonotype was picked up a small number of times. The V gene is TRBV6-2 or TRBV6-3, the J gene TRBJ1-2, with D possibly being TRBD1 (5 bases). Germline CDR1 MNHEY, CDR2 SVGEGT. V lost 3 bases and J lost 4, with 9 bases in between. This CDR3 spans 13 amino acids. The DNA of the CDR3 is TGTGCCAGCAGTTATACAGGAGCCTATGGCTACACCTTC. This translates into CASSYTGAYGYTF.

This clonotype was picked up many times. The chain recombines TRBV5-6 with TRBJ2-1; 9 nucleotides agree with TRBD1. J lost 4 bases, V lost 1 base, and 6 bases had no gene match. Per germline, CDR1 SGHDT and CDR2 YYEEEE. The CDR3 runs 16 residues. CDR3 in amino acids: CASSLTWTGEYNEQFF. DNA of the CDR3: TGTGCCAGCAGCTTGACTTGGACAGGGGAGTACAATGAGCAGTTCTTC.

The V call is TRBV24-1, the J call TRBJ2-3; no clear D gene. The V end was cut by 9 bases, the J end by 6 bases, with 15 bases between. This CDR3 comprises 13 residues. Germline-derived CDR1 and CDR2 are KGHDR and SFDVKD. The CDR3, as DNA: TGTGCCACCTCCGGCCCCTCCTGGGATACGCAGTATTTT. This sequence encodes CATSGPSWDTQYF.

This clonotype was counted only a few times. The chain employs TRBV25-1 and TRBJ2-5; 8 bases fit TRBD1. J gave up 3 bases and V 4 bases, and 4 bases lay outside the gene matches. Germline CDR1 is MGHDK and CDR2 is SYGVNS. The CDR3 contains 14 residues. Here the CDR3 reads CASSGLDREETQYF. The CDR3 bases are TGTGCCAGCAGTGGATTGGACAGGGAAGAGACCCAGTACTTC.

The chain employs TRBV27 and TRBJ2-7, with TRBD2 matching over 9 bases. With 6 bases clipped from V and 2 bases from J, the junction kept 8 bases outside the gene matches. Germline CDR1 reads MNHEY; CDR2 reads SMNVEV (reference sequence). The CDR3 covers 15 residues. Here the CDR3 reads CASRAGASGAYEQYF. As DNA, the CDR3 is TGTGCCAGCAGGGCGGGGGCTAGCGGGGCCTACGAGCAGTACTTC.

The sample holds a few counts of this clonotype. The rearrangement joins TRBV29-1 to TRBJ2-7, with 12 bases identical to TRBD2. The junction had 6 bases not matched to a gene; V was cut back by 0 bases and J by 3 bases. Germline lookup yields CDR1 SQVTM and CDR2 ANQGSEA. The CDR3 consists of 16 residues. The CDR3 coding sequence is TGCAGCGTTGAAGATGAGGGACTAGCGGGTTTCTACGAGCAGTACTTC. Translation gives CSVEDEGLAGFYEQYF.

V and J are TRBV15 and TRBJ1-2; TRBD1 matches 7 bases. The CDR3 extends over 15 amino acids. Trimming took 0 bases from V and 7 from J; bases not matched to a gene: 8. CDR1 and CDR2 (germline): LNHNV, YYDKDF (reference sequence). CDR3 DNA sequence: TGTGCCACCAGCAGAGATGGAGACAGGGTGTCTGGCTACACCTTC. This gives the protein CATSRDGDRVSGYTF. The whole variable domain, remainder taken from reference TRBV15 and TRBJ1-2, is DAMVIQNPRYQVTQFGKPVTLSCSQTLNHNVMYWYQQKSSQAPKLLFHYYDKDFNNEADTPDNFQSRRPNTSFCFLDIRSPGLGDTAMYLCATSRDGDRVSGYTFGSGTRLTVV.

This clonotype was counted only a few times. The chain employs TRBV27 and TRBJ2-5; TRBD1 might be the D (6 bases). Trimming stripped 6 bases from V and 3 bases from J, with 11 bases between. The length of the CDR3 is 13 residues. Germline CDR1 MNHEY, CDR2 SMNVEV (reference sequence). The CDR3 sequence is CASRRAGEETQYF. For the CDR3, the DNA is TGTGCCAGCAGAAGGGCAGGGGAAGAGACCCAGTACTTC.

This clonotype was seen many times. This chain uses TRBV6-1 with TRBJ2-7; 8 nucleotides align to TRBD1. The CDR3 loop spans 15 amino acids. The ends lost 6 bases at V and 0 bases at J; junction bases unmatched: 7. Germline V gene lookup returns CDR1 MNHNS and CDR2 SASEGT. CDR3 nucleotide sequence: TGTGCCAGCAGCCTTACAGGGGGATTCTCCTACGAGCAGTACTTC. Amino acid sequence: CASSLTGGFSYEQYF.

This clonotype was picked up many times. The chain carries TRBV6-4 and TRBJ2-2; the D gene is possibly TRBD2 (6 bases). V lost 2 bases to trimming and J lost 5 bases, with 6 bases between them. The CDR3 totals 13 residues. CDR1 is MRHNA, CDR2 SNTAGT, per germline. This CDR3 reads CASSDRGTGELFF. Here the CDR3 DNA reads TGTGCCAGCAGTGACCGGGGGACCGGGGAGCTGTTTTTT.

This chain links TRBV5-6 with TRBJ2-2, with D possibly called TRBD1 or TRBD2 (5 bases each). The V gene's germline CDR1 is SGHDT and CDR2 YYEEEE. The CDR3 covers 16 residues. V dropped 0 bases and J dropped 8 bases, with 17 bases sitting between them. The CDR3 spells CASSLVLLEGRGELFF. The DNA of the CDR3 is TGTGCCAGCAGCTTGGTCCTACTAGAGGGGCGTGGGGAGCTGTTTTTT. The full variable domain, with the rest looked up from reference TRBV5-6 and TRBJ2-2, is DAGVTQSPTHLIKTRGQQVTLRCSPKSGHDTVSWYQQALGQGPQFIFQYYEEEERQRGNFPDRFSGHQFPNYSSELNVNALLLGDSALYLCASSLVLLEGRGELFFGEGSRLTVL.

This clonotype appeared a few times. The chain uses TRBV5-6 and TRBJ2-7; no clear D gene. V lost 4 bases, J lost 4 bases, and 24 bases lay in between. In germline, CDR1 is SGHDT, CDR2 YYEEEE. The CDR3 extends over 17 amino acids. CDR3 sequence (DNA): TGTGCCAGCAGCGACCGACCCCCGAGTATGCGCCGGTACGAGCAGTACTTC. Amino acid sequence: CASSDRPPSMRRYEQYF. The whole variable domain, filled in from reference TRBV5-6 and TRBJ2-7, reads DAGVTQSPTHLIKTRGQQVTLRCSPKSGHDTVSWYQQALGQGPQFIFQYYEEEERQRGNFPDRFSGHQFPNYSSELNVNALLLGDSALYLCASSDRPPSMRRYEQYFGPGTRLTVT.

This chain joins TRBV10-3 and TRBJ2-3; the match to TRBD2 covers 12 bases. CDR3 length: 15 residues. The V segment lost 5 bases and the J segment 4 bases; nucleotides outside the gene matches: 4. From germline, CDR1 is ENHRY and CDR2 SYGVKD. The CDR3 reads CAISLTSGSADTQYF. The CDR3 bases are TGTGCCATCAGTCTGACTAGCGGGAGTGCAGATACGCAGTATTTT.

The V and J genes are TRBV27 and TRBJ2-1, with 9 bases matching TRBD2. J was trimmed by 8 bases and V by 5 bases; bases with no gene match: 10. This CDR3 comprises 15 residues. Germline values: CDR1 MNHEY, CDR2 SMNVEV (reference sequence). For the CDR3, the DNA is TGTGCCAGCAGTCCGGTAGCGGGAGCCACCCATGAGCAGTTCTTC. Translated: CASSPVAGATHEQFF.

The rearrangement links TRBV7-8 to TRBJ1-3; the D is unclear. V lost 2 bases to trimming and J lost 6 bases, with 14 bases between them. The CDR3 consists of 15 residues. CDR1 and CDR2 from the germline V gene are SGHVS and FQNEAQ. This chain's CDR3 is CASSLYSTDANTIYF. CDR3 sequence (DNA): TGTGCCAGCAGCTTATATAGCACGGACGCAAACACCATATATTTT.